The following is a TCR beta chain sequence with its context. Its antigen remains unidentified. 5'RACE with 10-nucleotide random UMIs generated the cDNA. Each sequencing run yielded over 190 million TCR-beta sequences from 15-18 subjects. TCRdb fed the 5' RACE reads into MiXCR, producing one record per CDR3 protein. The sample has more than 45,000 distinct CDR3 sequences; over 3% are singletons. This specimen belongs to a study of neurological immune-mediated disorders. Study conclusions and caveats: Expanded clones shared no CDR3 amino acid sequences across subjects, suggesting private repertoires in all groups.

Germline V gives CDR1 SGHRS, CDR2 YFSETQ. This CDR3 has 17 residues. V lost 1 base to trimming and J lost 2 bases; unmatched junction nucleotides: 11. The source of this sequence is a man aged 40-55 years with multiple sclerosis. The V gene is TRBV5-1, the J gene TRBJ2-5, with 7 bases aligning to TRBD1. The specimen was PBMCs. The CDR3 DNA follows: TGCGCCAGCAGCTTGAGTATAGGACAGGCCTGGCAAGAGACCCAGTACTTC. Amino acids: CASSLSIGQAWQETQYF.